This T cell receptor beta chain was obtained from a study of neurological immune-mediated disorders. This clonotype was recorded at least ten times. This CDR3 has 13 amino acids. CDR1 is DFQATT, CDR2 SNEGSKA, per germline (reference sequence). Unmatched junction bases numbered 5, after V lost 6 bases and J lost 1 base. The time point is: longitudinal time-point 2. From the 5' RACE reads, TCRdb called clonotypes with MiXCR, one entry per CDR3 protein. The sample consists of tens of thousands of distinct CDR3 sequences, nearly 6% of them appearing once. The sequenced material came from PBMCs. V gene TRBV20-1 combines with J gene TRBJ1-1; 7 bases line up with TRBD1. The receptor's source is a woman aged 55-75 years with multiple sclerosis. In DNA form, the CDR3 reads TGCAGTGCCCAGACAGGGAGGAACACTGAAGCTTTCTTT. Protein: CSAQTGRNTEAFF.